The 18 T cell receptor beta chains below come from one sample, sequenced in a study of blood T cell repertoires in COVID-19 (dated by TCRdb to 2020 to 2021). To prepare the library, the immunoSEQ multiplex PCR assay was applied. Not all clones reach the TCRdb copy of this immuneACCESS table, which keeps in-frame sequences only. Checked studies attribute under half of the gap to unresolved V genes and leave the rest unexplained. The sample table lists about 140,000 clones, roughly 80% of them with a count of one. About 5.8% of the sample goes to the ten largest clones. Source material: peripheral blood. The origin of the receptors is a human donor in a cohort sampled during active COVID-19.

The chain links TRBV11-2 to TRBJ2-1, with D maybe TRBD2 (5 bases). CDR3 length equals 13 residues. V was trimmed by 1 base and J by 10 bases, leaving 11 bases between them. Germline CDR1 and CDR2: SGHAT and FQNNGV. Here the CDR3 reads CASSLGKRQEQFF. The DNA of the CDR3 is TGTGCCAGCAGCTTAGGAAAGCGGCAAGAGCAGTTCTTC.

The chain uses TRBV4-1 and TRBJ2-1, with D maybe TRBD1 (6 bases). Trimming took off 2 bases at V and 4 bases at J, with 15 bases between the two ends. Germline V gene lookup returns CDR1 MGHRA and CDR2 YSYEKL. CDR3 size: 16 residues. CDR3 nucleotides: TGCGCCAGCAGCCAAAGGACAGCTACCTCTTACAATGAGCAGTTCTTC. It codes for CASSQRTATSYNEQFF.

A word on this clone: At one end the junction does not follow the germline gene, possibly because of a read error. The V and J genes are TRBV7-7 and TRBJ2-1, with 9 bases lining up with TRBD1. CDR1 is SSHAT and CDR2 is FNYEAQ in the germline V gene (reference sequence). The CDR3 length is 14 residues. CDR3 protein: CASSRQTGGGEQFF. The CDR3 DNA reads as TGTGCTAGCAGCCGTCAGACAGGGGGAGGTGAGCAGTTCTTC. The full variable domain, its missing parts supplied by reference TRBV7-7 and TRBJ2-1, is GAGVSQSPRYKVTKRGQDVTLRCDPISSHATLYWYQQALGQGPEFLTYFNYEAQPDKSGLPSDRFSAERPEGSISTLTIQRTEQRDSAMYRCASSRQTGGGEQFFGPGTRLTVL.

The CDR3 bases are TGTGCCAGCAGTTACTCTAGTTCGGCAGATACGCAGTATTTT. Amino acid sequence: CASSYSSSADTQYF. The V call is TRBV6-5, the J call TRBJ2-3, with D uncertain. CDR1 MNHEY and CDR2 SVGAGI come from the germline V gene. V was cut by 0 bases and J by 4 bases, with 8 bases left in between. CDR3 length: 14 residues.

This clone was found once. The chain couples TRBV7-2 to TRBJ2-1; TRBD2 matches 8 bases. V shed 4 bases, J shed 4 bases, and the junction held 15 bases outside the gene matches. CDR3 length: 18 amino acids. Germline V lookup: CDR1 SGHTA, CDR2 FQGNSA. CDR3 nucleotide sequence: TGTGCCAGCAGCTCCCCCCGCCCAGCGGGGGCAACATACAATGAGCAGTTCTTC. Its translation is CASSSPRPAGATYNEQFF.

The CDR3 protein is CASSATLRPTGSPLHF. The CDR3 DNA reads TGTGCCAGCAGCGCAACCCTCCGTCCGACAGGATCACCCCTCCACTTT. The J gene is TRBJ1-6, the V gene TRBV9; D is possibly TRBD1 (6 bases). Germline CDR1 SGDLS, CDR2 YYNGEE. This CDR3 has 16 amino acids. V lost 3 bases to trimming and J lost 10 bases, with 20 bases between them.

This chain uses TRBV3-1 (or the pseudogene TRBV3-2) with TRBJ2-2, with 9 bases fitting TRBD2. After removal of 0 bases from V and 8 bases from J, the junction contained 10 bases not matched to a gene. The CDR3 consists of 17 residues. Germline V gives CDR1 LGHDT, CDR2 YNNKEL (reference sequence). CDR3 loop: CASSQDVTSGLRGELFF. CDR3 nucleotides: TGTGCCAGCAGCCAAGATGTGACTAGCGGACTCAGGGGGGAGCTGTTTTTT.

The genes are TRBV7-2 and TRBJ2-3, with TRBD2 identical over 10 bases. The CDR3 length is 14 residues. The V and J ends lost 5 bases and 6 bases, in that order; junction bases with no gene match: 5. Germline CDR1 SGHTA, CDR2 FQGNSA. The CDR3 loop reads CASSQLAGSDTQYF. The DNA for the CDR3 is TGTGCCAGCAGCCAACTAGCGGGGAGCGATACGCAGTATTTT.

This sequence joins TRBV12-3 or TRBV12-4 and TRBJ1-4, with 8 bases lining up with TRBD1. The CDR3 loop spans 11 amino acids. The V gene end was trimmed by 6 bases and the J gene end by 12 bases; junction bases not matched to a gene: 3. DNA of the CDR3: TGTGCCAGCAGCCAACAGGGGGAACTGTTTTTT. Its translation: CASSQQGELFF.

The CDR3 DNA follows: TGTGCCAGCAGCCCCGGACAGTTTGAGCACTATGGCTACACCTTC. Amino acids: CASSPGQFEHYGYTF. The rearrangement links TRBV5-6 to TRBJ1-2; TRBD1 might be the D (6 bases). This CDR3 contains 15 residues. Trimming stripped 4 bases from V and 3 bases from J, with 16 bases between. Germline V gene data show CDR1 as SGHDT and CDR2 as YYEEEE.

V usage is TRBV7-9 and J usage is TRBJ2-5, with 7 nucleotides matching TRBD1. J gave up 5 bases and V 5 bases, and 11 bases lay outside the gene matches. Germline-derived CDR1 and CDR2 are SEHNR and FQNEAQ (reference sequence). This CDR3 region has 15 residues. The CDR3 coding sequence is TGTGCCAGCAGCGTGGACAGGTGGATGGAGGAGACCCAGTACTTC. Its protein product is CASSVDRWMEETQYF.

The CDR3 here is CASSLVGATSQETQYF. Written as DNA, the CDR3 is TGTGCCAGCAGCTTAGTAGGAGCGACCTCCCAAGAGACCCAGTACTTC. V and J are TRBV11-1 and TRBJ2-5; D not certain. The V and J ends lost 1 base and 1 base respectively, with 13 bases between them. This CDR3 is 16 amino acids long. CDR1 is SGHAT and CDR2 is FQDESV in the germline V gene (reference sequence).

The chain combines TRBV27 with TRBJ1-2, with 12 bases lining up with TRBD1. J lost 3 bases, V lost 6 bases, and 8 bases had no gene match. Germline CDR1 and CDR2: MNHEY and SMNVEV (reference sequence). The CDR3 spans 16 residues. In DNA form, the CDR3 reads TGTGCCAGCAGCAACGGGACAGGGGGCTCGGACTATGGCTACACCTTC. Translated, it gives CASSNGTGGSDYGYTF.

This clone was seen a single time. The chain uses TRBV6-6 and TRBJ1-5; D gene uncertain. V lost 5 bases and J lost 2, with 19 bases in between. This CDR3 region has 17 residues. Germline values: CDR1 MNHNY, CDR2 SVGAGI (reference sequence). The CDR3 protein is CASSPPGGQVRNQPQHF. CDR3 DNA sequence: TGTGCCAGCAGTCCCCCCGGAGGGCAGGTCCGCAATCAGCCCCAGCATTTT.

The chain carries TRBV3-1 (or the pseudogene TRBV3-2) and TRBJ2-1; TRBD1 matches at 10 bases. The CDR3 consists of 16 residues. V gave up 3 bases and J gave up 4 bases; unmatched junction bases: 6. Germline V CDR1 and CDR2: LGHDT, YNNKEL (reference sequence). This CDR3 is CASSQRGQGSYNEQFF. DNA of the CDR3: TGTGCCAGCAGCCAGCGGGGACAGGGGTCTTACAATGAGCAGTTCTTC.

This clone has at least ten counts. The chain recombines TRBV7-2 with TRBJ1-2, with D hard to call. The CDR3 sequence is 13 residues long. Trimming removed 5 bases from V and 4 bases from J, with 11 bases in between. CDR1 is SGHTA, CDR2 FQGNSA, per germline. CDR3 nucleotides: TGTGCCAGCAGCCCTTACCAGGCCTATGGCTACACCTTC. It specifies CASSPYQAYGYTF.

This clone was counted only a few times. This sequence joins TRBV18 and TRBJ2-7; perhaps TRBD1 as D (6 bases). The germline CDR1 and CDR2 sequences are KGHSH and LQKENI. The V end lost 5 bases, the J end lost 0 bases, and 14 bases lay between the germline ends. This CDR3 comprises 15 residues. This CDR3 is CASSSRQANSYEQYF. The CDR3 DNA reads TGTGCCAGCTCATCTCGACAGGCCAACTCCTACGAGCAGTACTTC.

This clone was seen only once. The chain is built from TRBV4-1 and TRBJ2-3; 13 bases are shared with TRBD2. Germline V gives CDR1 MGHRA, CDR2 YSYEKL. This CDR3 has 16 residues. The ends lost 8 bases at V and 0 bases at J; junction bases unmatched: 5. The CDR3 here is CASGLLAGGSTDTQYF. Here the CDR3 DNA reads TGCGCCAGCGGTCTACTAGCGGGGGGGAGCACAGATACGCAGTATTTT.